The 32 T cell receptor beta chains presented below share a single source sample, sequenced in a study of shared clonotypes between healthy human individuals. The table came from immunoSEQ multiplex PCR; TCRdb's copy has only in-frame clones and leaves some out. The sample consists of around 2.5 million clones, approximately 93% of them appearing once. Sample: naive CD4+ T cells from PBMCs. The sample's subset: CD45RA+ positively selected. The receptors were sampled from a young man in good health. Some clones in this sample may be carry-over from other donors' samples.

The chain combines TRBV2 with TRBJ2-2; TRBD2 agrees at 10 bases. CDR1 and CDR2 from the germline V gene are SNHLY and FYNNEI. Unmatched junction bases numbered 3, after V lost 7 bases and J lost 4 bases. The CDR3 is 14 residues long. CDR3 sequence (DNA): TGTGCCAGCACCCGACTAGCGGGCACCGGGGAGCTGTTTTTT. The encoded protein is CASTRLAGTGELFF.

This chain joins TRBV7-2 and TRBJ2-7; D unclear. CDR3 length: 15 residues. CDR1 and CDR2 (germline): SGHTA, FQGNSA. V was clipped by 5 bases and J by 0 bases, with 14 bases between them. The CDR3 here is CASSRDRTSSYEQYF. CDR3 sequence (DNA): TGTGCCAGCAGCCGAGACCGGACCAGCTCCTACGAGCAGTACTTC.

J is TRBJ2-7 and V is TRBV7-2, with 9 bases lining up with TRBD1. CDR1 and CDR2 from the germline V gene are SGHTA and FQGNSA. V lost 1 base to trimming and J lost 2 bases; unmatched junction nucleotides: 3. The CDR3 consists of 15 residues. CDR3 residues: CASSLGDRAPYEQYF. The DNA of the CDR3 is TGTGCCAGCAGCTTAGGGGACAGGGCTCCCTACGAGCAGTACTTC. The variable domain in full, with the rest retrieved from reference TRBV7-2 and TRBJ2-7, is GAGVSQSPSNKVTEKGKDVELRCDPISGHTALYWYRQSLGQGLEFLIYFQGNSAPDKSGLPSDRFSAERTGGSVSTLTIQRTQQEDSAVYLCASSLGDRAPYEQYFGPGTRLTVT.

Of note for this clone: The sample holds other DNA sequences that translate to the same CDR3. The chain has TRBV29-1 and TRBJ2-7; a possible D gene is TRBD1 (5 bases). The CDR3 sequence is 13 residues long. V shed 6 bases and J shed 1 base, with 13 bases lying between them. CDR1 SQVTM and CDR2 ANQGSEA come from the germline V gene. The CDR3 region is CSVSTVLSYEQYF. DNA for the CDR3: TGCAGCGTCTCGACAGTTTTATCCTACGAGCAGTACTTC.

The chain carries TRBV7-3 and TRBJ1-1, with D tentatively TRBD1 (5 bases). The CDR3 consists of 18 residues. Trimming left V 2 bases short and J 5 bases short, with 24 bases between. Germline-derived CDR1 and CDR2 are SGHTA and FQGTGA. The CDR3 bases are TGTGCCAGCAGCTTACAGGGAGGGATAGGGCTGGGTTCAACTGAAGCTTTCTTT. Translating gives CASSLQGGIGLGSTEAFF.

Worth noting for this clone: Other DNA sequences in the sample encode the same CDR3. CDR3 in amino acids: CATSRGASSYNEQFF. The DNA of the CDR3 is TGTGCCACCAGCAGAGGGGCGAGCTCCTACAATGAGCAGTTCTTC. The chain combines TRBV15 with TRBJ2-1; D ambiguous. CDR1 LNHNV and CDR2 YYDKDF come from the germline V gene (reference sequence). There are 15 residues in the CDR3. The germline V and J ends were trimmed by 1 base and 0 bases, with 7 bases remaining between them.

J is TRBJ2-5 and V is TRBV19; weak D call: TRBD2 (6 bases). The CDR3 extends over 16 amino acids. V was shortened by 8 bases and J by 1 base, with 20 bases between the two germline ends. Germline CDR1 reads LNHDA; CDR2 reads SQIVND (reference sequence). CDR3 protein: CASGPTRGGPQETQYF. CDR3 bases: TGTGCCAGTGGCCCGACCCGGGGAGGACCCCAAGAGACCCAGTACTTC.

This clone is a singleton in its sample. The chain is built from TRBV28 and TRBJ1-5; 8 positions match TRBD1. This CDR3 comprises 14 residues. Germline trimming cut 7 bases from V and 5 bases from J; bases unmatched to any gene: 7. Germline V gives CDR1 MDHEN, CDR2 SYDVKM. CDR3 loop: CASTTGEEYQPQHF. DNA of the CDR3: TGTGCCAGCACGACAGGGGAAGAATATCAGCCCCAGCATTTT.

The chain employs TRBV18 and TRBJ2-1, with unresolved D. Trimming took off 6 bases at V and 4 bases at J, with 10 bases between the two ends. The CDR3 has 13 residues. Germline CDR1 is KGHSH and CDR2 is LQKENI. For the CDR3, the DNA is TGTGCCAGCTCGATAAGCGTATACAATGAGCAGTTCTTC. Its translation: CASSISVYNEQFF.

The CDR3 loop is CASSIVPGGELFF. DNA of the CDR3: TGTGCCAGCAGCATCGTACCGGGGGGGGAGCTGTTTTTT. The chain links TRBV11-2 to TRBJ2-2; D is perhaps TRBD2 (5 bases). V lost 5 bases, J lost 8 bases, and 12 bases lay in between. In germline, CDR1 is SGHAT, CDR2 FQNNGV. The CDR3 is 13 residues long.

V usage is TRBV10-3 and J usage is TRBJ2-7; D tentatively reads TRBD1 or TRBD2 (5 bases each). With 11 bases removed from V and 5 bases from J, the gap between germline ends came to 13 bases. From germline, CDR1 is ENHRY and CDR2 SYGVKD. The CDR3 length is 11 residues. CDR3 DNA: TGTGCCGCCAGGGAGTGGGACGAGCAGTACTTC. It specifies CAAREWDEQYF.

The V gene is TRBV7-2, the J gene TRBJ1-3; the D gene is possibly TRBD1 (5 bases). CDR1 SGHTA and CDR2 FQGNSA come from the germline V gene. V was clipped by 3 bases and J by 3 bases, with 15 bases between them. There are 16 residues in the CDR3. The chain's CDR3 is CASSLGQPGSGNTIYF. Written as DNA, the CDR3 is TGTGCCAGCAGCTTGGGGCAGCCGGGGAGTGGAAACACCATATATTTT.

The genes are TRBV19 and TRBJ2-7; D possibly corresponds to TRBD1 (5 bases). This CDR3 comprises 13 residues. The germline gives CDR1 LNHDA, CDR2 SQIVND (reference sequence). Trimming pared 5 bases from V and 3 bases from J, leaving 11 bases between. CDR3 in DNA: TGTGCCAGTAGTGTAAGACAGATCTACGAGCAGTACTTC. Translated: CASSVRQIYEQYF.

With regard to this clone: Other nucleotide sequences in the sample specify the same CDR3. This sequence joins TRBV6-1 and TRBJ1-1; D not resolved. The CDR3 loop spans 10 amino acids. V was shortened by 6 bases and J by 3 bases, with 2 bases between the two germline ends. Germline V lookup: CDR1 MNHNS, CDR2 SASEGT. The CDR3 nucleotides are TGTGCCAGCAGCGACACTGAAGCTTTCTTT. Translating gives CASSDTEAFF.

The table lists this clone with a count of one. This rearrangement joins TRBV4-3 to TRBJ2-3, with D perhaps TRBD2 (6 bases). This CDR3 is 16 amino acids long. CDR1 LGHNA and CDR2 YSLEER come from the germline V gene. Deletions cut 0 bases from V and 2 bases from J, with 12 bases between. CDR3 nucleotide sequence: TGCGCCAGCAGCCAAGAAGCAGCGGGTTTCACAGATACGCAGTATTTT. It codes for CASSQEAAGFTDTQYF.

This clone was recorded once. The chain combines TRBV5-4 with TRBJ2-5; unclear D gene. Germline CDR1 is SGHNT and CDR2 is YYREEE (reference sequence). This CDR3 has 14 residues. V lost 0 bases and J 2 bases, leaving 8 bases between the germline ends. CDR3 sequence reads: CASSLGAKQETQYF. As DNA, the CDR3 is TGTGCCAGCAGCTTGGGGGCAAAGCAAGAGACCCAGTACTTC. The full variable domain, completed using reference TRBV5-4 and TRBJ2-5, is ETGVTQSPTHLIKTRGQQVTLRCSSQSGHNTVSWYQQALGQGPQFIFQYYREEENGRGNFPPRFSGLQFPNYSSELNVNALELDDSALYLCASSLGAKQETQYFGPGTRLLVL.

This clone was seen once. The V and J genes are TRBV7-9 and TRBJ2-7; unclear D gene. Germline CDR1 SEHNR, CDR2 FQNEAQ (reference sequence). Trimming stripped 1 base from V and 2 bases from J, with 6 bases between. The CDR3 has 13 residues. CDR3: CASSLGNTYEQYF. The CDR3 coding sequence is TGTGCCAGCAGCTTAGGGAATACCTACGAGCAGTACTTC.

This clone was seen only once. CDR3 sequence: CASCQGGDTDTQYF. The CDR3 region has the DNA TGCGCCAGCTGCCAAGGGGGCGACACAGATACGCAGTATTTT. The chain is built from TRBV5-1 and TRBJ2-3, with 7 positions matching TRBD1. The CDR3 spans 14 residues. Germline V gives CDR1 SGHRS, CDR2 YFSETQ. Trimming cost V 7 bases and J 2 bases; bases outside gene matches: 7.

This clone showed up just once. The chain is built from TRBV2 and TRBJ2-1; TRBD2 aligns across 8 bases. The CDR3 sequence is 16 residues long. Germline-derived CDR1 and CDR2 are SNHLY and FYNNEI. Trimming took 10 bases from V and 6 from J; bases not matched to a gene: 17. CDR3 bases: TGTGCCACCGGTCGGGCGGGAGGATTTATTGGCAATGAGCAGTTCTTC. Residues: CATGRAGGFIGNEQFF.

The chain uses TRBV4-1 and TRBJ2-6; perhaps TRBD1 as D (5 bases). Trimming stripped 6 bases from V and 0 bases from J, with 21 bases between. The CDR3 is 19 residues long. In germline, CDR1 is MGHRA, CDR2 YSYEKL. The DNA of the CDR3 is TGCGCCAGCAGTCCAGACAGTCCGCCTGTATTCTCTGGGGCCAACGTCCTGACTTTC. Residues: CASSPDSPPVFSGANVLTF.

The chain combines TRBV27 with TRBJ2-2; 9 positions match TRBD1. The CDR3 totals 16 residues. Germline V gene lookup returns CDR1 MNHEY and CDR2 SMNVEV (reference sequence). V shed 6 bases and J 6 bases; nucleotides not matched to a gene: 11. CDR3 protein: CASRGVRDRAPGELFF. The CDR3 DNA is TGTGCCAGCAGGGGGGTAAGGGACAGGGCCCCCGGGGAGCTGTTTTTT.

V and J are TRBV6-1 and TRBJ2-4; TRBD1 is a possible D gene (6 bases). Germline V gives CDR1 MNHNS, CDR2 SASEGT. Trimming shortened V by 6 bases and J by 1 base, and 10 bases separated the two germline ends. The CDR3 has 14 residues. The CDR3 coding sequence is TGTGCCAGCAGAGAAACAGGGGCCAAAAACATTCAGTACTTC. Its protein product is CASRETGAKNIQYF.

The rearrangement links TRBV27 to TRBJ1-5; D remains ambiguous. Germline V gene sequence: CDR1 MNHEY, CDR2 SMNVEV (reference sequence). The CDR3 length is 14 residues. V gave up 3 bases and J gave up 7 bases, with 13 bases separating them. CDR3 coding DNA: TGTGCCAGCAGTTTGACGGCCCTTTACCAGCCCCAGCATTTT. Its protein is CASSLTALYQPQHF.

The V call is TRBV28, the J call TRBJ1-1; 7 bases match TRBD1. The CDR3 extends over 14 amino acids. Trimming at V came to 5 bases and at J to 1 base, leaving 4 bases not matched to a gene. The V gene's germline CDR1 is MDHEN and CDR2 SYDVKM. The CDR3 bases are TGTGCCAGCAGTCGGGACAGCTCGAACACTGAAGCTTTCTTT. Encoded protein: CASSRDSSNTEAFF.

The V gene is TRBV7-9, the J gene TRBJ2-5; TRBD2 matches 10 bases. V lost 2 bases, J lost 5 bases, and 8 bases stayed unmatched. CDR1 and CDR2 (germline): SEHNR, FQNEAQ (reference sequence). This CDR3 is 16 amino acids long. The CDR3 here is CASSLRASGSSETQYF. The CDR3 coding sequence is TGTGCCAGCAGCTTACGAGCTAGCGGGAGTAGCGAGACCCAGTACTTC. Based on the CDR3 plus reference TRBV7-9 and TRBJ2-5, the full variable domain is DTGVSQNPRHKITKRGQNVTFRCDPISEHNRLYWYRQTLGQGPEFLTYFQNEAQLEKSRLLSDRFSAERPKGSFSTLEIQRTEQGDSAMYLCASSLRASGSSETQYFGPGTRLLVL.

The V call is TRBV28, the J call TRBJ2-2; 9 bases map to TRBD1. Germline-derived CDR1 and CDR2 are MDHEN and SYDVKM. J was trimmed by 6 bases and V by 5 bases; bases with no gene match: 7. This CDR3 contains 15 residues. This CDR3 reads CASSAHRQGAGELFF. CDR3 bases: TGTGCCAGCAGTGCACATCGACAGGGGGCCGGGGAGCTGTTTTTT.

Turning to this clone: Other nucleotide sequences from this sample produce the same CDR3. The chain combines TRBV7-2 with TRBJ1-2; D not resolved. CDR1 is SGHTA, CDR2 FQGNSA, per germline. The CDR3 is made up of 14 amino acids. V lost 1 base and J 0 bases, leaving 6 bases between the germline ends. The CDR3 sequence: CASSLGRTNYGYTF. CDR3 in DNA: TGTGCCAGCAGCTTAGGGCGTACTAACTATGGCTACACCTTC.

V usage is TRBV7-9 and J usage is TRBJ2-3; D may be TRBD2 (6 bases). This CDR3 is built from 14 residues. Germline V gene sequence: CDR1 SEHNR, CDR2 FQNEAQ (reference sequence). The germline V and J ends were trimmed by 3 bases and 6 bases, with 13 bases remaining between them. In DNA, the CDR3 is TGTGCCAGCAGCTTGGGGATAGCGGCGGATACGCAGTATTTT. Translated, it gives CASSLGIAADTQYF.

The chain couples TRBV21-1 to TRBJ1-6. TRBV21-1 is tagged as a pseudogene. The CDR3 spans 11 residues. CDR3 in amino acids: CASIAGPPLHF. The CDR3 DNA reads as TGTGCCAGCATTGCGGGACCACCCCTCCACTTT.

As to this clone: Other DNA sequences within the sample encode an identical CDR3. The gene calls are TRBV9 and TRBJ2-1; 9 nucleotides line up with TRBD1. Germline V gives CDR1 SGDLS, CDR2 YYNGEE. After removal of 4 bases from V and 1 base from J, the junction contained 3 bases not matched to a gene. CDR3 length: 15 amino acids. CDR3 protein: CASSPGTGSYNEQFF. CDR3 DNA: TGTGCCAGCAGCCCCGGGACAGGGTCCTACAATGAGCAGTTCTTC.

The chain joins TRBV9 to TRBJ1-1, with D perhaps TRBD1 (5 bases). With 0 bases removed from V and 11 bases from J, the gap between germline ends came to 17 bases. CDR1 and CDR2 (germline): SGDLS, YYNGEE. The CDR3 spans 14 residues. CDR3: CASSVGEGPARAFF. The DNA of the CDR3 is TGTGCCAGCAGCGTAGGCGAGGGGCCGGCGCGGGCTTTCTTT.

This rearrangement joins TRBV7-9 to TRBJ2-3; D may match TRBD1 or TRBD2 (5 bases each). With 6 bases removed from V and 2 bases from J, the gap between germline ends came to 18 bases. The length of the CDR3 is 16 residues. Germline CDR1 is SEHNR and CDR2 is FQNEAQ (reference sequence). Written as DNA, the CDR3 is TGTGCCAGCAGTTACGGGGCAGGATCACTCACAGATACGCAGTATTTT. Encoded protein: CASSYGAGSLTDTQYF.